In its sample, the clone carrying this T cell receptor beta chain was seen many times. Its antigen is unknown. This sample was included in a study of T cells in Graves' hyperthyroidism and ophthalmopathy. Overall study results and limits: In the blood, most expanded thyroid clonotypes above 0.001 appeared as well.

Regions amplified from RNA transcripts were the TCR beta CDR3 regions. A set of HTBI primers served as the primers for a first-round RT-PCR of the TCR CDR3. TCRdb re-called the multiplex PCR reads through MiXCR, storing one row per CDR3 protein. Among 200,000 to 250,000 distinct CDR3 sequences listed, around 26% were seen once. The germline V gene has CDR1 DFQATT and CDR2 SNEGSKA (reference sequence). The CDR3 sequence is 17 residues long. The V gene end was trimmed by 2 bases and the J gene end by 3 bases; junction bases not matched to a gene: 9. The chain combines TRBV20-1 with TRBJ1-3; 11 bases are a match to TRBD1. This TCR derives from a woman between 40 and 55 years old with Graves' ophthalmopathy. Sequenced input: blood. Written as DNA, the CDR3 is TGCAGTGCTAGAAATGGACAGGGGGCAGAGAATGGAAACACCATATATTTT. Its translation: CSARNGQGAENGNTIYF.